Presented here are 19 T cell receptor beta chains from one specimen sequenced in a study of long-term antiretroviral therapy in people with HIV. The run of the v3.0 immunoSEQ assay was at survey level. Assay: immunoSEQ multiplex PCR; the TCRdb copy retains only in-frame clones and omits some. The sample includes about 25,000 clones, 90% to 95% of them seen just once. The sequencing used unsorted PBMCs, collected 7.6 years after starting antiretroviral therapy. The receptor set was obtained from a woman between 40 and 50 years old with HIV.

This rearrangement joins TRBV19 to TRBJ1-4, with a tentative D call TRBD1 (6 bases). Germline V gives CDR1 LNHDA, CDR2 SQIVND (reference sequence). The V and J ends lost 5 bases and 0 bases respectively, with 16 bases between them. The CDR3 sequence is 17 residues long. CDR3 DNA: TGTGCCAGTAGTGGAGGACAGTATTATGCAACTAATGAAAAACTGTTTTTT. Protein product: CASSGGQYYATNEKLFF.

The rearrangement uses TRBV4-2 and TRBJ1-4; TRBD1 matches at 8 bases. Germline loops: CDR1 LGHNA, CDR2 YNFKEQ. V lost 5 bases and J lost 9; bases outside the gene matches: 14. The length of the CDR3 is 16 residues. As DNA, the CDR3 is TGTGCCAGCAGCATACAGGGGGTAGGTTCCAATAAAAAACTGTTTTTT. Protein: CASSIQGVGSNKKLFF.

This sequence joins TRBV19 and TRBJ2-2; TRBD1 agrees at 8 bases. Trimming removed 3 bases from V and 1 base from J; junction bases left unmatched: 4. The germline V gene encodes CDR1 LNHDA and CDR2 SQIVND (reference sequence). This CDR3 has 16 residues. For the CDR3, the DNA is TGTGCCAGTAGTATCGAGACAGGGGTGAACACCGGGGAGCTGTTTTTT. It yields the protein CASSIETGVNTGELFF. Full variable domain (remainder filled in from reference TRBV19 and TRBJ2-2): DGGITQSPKYLFRKEGQNVTLSCEQNLNHDAMYWYRQDPGQGLRLIYYSQIVNDFQKGDIAEGYSVSREKKESFPLTVTSAQKNPTAFYLCASSIETGVNTGELFFGEGSRLTVL.

This rearrangement joins TRBV7-2 to TRBJ1-1; a possible D gene is TRBD1 (6 bases). This CDR3 is built from 14 residues. The V and J ends lost 6 bases and 1 base respectively, with 12 bases between them. Germline V lookup: CDR1 SGHTA, CDR2 FQGNSA. CDR3 in DNA: TGTGCCAGCAGTTTGGACAGACCGAACACTGAAGCTTTCTTT. Translated: CASSLDRPNTEAFF.

The J gene is TRBJ1-1, the V gene TRBV29-1, with TRBD1 matching over 8 bases. Germline CDR1 and CDR2: SQVTM and ANQGSEA. V was pared by 7 bases and J by 1 base, with 8 bases of the junction left unmatched. The CDR3 spans 14 residues. The CDR3 reads CSGGQGPKNTEAFF. The CDR3 bases are TGCAGCGGTGGACAGGGCCCTAAGAACACTGAAGCTTTCTTT.

CDR3 bases: TGTGCCAGCAGCAAGGGAAGCCAAGAGACCCAGTACTTC. Protein product: CASSKGSQETQYF. The genes are TRBV7-9 and TRBJ2-5; no firm D call. V dropped 5 bases and J dropped 1 base, with 8 bases sitting between them. Germline V CDR1 and CDR2: SEHNR, FQNEAQ (reference sequence). This CDR3 spans 13 amino acids.

The chain is built from TRBV13 and TRBJ2-5, with 7 bases fitting TRBD1. The CDR3 has 15 residues. The V gene end was trimmed by 5 bases and the J gene end by 6 bases; junction bases not matched to a gene: 12. Germline V gene sequence: CDR1 PRHDT, CDR2 FYEKMQ (reference sequence). CDR3 in amino acids: CASSLRTGDHQTQYF. The DNA for the CDR3 is TGTGCCAGCAGCCTTAGGACAGGTGATCACCAGACCCAGTACTTC.

The rearrangement uses TRBV4-3 and TRBJ2-2; D perhaps matches TRBD2 (6 bases). Germline V gene lookup returns CDR1 LGHNA and CDR2 YSLEER. The CDR3 runs to 17 residues. Trimming removed 0 bases at V and 2 bases at J, with 13 bases between. The chain's CDR3 is CASSQDLSSGNTGELFF. As DNA, the CDR3 is TGCGCCAGCAGCCAAGATTTAAGTAGCGGCAACACCGGGGAGCTGTTTTTT.

The chain joins TRBV15 to TRBJ1-5; the D is unclear. Trimming took 3 bases from V and 0 from J, leaving 9 bases between them. Germline values: CDR1 LNHNV, CDR2 YYDKDF (reference sequence). This CDR3 is built from 15 residues. CDR3 sequence (DNA): TGTGCCACCAGCAGCCCCGGTAATAGCAATCAGCCCCAGCATTTT. Protein: CATSSPGNSNQPQHF. Based on the CDR3 plus reference TRBV15 and TRBJ1-5, the full variable domain is DAMVIQNPRYQVTQFGKPVTLSCSQTLNHNVMYWYQQKSSQAPKLLFHYYDKDFNNEADTPDNFQSRRPNTSFCFLDIRSPGLGDTAMYLCATSSPGNSNQPQHFGDGTRLSIL.

The chain carries TRBV6-9 and TRBJ2-5; no clear D. Looked up from germline, CDR1 is MNHGY and CDR2 is SVAAGI. The ends were cut back, 4 bases at V and 0 bases at J, with 9 bases in the middle. The CDR3 extends over 14 amino acids. The chain's CDR3 is CASSLTWYQETQYF. The CDR3 nucleotides are TGTGCCAGCAGTTTAACTTGGTACCAAGAGACCCAGTACTTC.

This clone has more than one count but fewer than ten. This chain uses TRBV5-5 with TRBJ2-7; 11 bases align to TRBD1. The CDR3 has 15 amino acids. J was trimmed by 2 bases and V by 4 bases; bases with no gene match: 5. Germline CDR1 reads SGHKS; CDR2 reads YYEKEE (reference sequence). Written as DNA, the CDR3 is TGTGCCAGCAGCCGCCTGGGACAGGGGGCCTACGAGCAGTACTTC. It is translated as CASSRLGQGAYEQYF.

V and J are TRBV7-8 and TRBJ2-3; D is unresolved. Germline CDR1 SGHVS, CDR2 FQNEAQ. V lost 4 bases and J 0 bases, leaving 14 bases between the germline ends. The CDR3 extends over 16 amino acids. The CDR3 region is CASSSPRPPSTDTQYF. Written as DNA, the CDR3 is TGTGCCAGCAGCTCGCCGCGCCCCCCTAGCACAGATACGCAGTATTTT.

The genes are TRBV4-1 and TRBJ2-5; 8 bases line up with TRBD2. The trim removed 0 bases at V and 5 bases at J, leaving 11 bases unmatched. The germline V gene has CDR1 MGHRA and CDR2 YSYEKL. The CDR3 contains 17 residues. The CDR3 sequence: CASSQDRGRGGSETQYF. DNA of the CDR3: TGCGCCAGCAGCCAAGATCGTGGACGGGGGGGATCCGAGACCCAGTACTTC.

This clone was detected once. The CDR3 loop reads CASSEAITGLGNTEAFF. The CDR3 nucleotides are TGTGCCAGCAGTGAAGCGATAACAGGGCTAGGGAACACTGAAGCTTTCTTT. The chain recombines TRBV6-1 with TRBJ1-1, with D perhaps matching TRBD1 (6 bases). Germline V CDR1 and CDR2: MNHNS, SASEGT. The ends were cut back, 0 bases at V and 1 base at J, with 15 bases in the middle. The CDR3 loop spans 17 amino acids.

The chain uses TRBV5-6 and TRBJ2-4, with D possibly matching TRBD2 (7 bases). The CDR3 totals 14 residues. Trimming shortened V by 2 bases and J by 8 bases, and 14 bases separated the two germline ends. Looked up from germline, CDR1 is SGHDT and CDR2 is YYEEEE. The DNA of the CDR3 is TGTGCCAGCAGCTTAGGGGGGGCTTCGGACATTCAGTACTTC. This sequence encodes CASSLGGASDIQYF.

In its sample, this clone was seen a few times. This chain links TRBV30 with TRBJ1-2; D unclear. The CDR3 length is 13 residues. Germline CDR1 is GTSNPN and CDR2 is SVGIG (reference sequence). V lost 0 bases and J 6 bases, leaving 11 bases between the germline ends. CDR3 in DNA: TGTGCCTGGAGTGTGGGCCGTACGAATGGCTACACCTTC. Protein sequence: CAWSVGRTNGYTF.

This rearrangement joins TRBV2 to TRBJ2-7; no clear D gene. The V end lost 4 bases, the J end lost 2 bases, and 9 bases lay between the germline ends. Germline-derived CDR1 and CDR2 are SNHLY and FYNNEI. The CDR3 has 13 residues. CDR3 sequence reads: CASSGRAPYEQYF. Here the CDR3 DNA reads TGTGCCAGCAGTGGACGGGCCCCCTACGAGCAGTACTTC.

This sequence joins TRBV14 and TRBJ1-3; D uncertain. The CDR3 spans 16 residues. Germline CDR1 reads SGHDN; CDR2 reads FVKESK. V was pared by 4 bases and J by 0 bases, with 13 bases between. CDR3 sequence reads: CASSLAGPSSGNTIYF. The CDR3 nucleotides are TGTGCCAGCAGCCTCGCGGGCCCGAGCTCTGGAAACACCATATATTTT.

The chain employs TRBV9 and TRBJ2-2; D possibly corresponds to TRBD2 (6 bases). The ends were cut back, 5 bases at V and 0 bases at J, with 14 bases in the middle. Germline CDR1 reads SGDLS; CDR2 reads YYNGEE. The CDR3 spans 16 residues. CDR3 coding DNA: TGTGCCAGCAGTCAAGGAGGGAAACCGAACACCGGGGAGCTGTTTTTT. Translating it yields CASSQGGKPNTGELFF.